This record concerns one T cell receptor (beta chain) sequence. The data stem from a study of PD-1 blockade in classical Hodgkin lymphoma. Measured with immunoSEQ multiplex PCR; TCRdb has only the in-frame clones, and not every one. Of 40,000 or so clones listed, around 80% are singletons. Each patient's relapse followed autologous stem cell transplantation, and brentuximab vedotin exposure varied. Best outcomes ranged across complete response, partial response and progressive disease. The sample consisted of peripheral blood mononuclear cells (PBMCs), taken at baseline. The sequence came from a human donor with classical Hodgkin lymphoma.

CDR3 residues: CASSLTSGAYNEQFF. CDR3 sequence (DNA): TGTGCCAGCAGCTTGACTAGCGGGGCCTACAATGAGCAGTTCTTC. V and J are TRBV7-2 and TRBJ2-1; 11 nucleotides agree with TRBD2. Germline CDR1 is SGHTA and CDR2 is FQGNSA. Trimming at V came to 3 bases and at J to 2 bases, leaving 0 bases not matched to a gene. This CDR3 is 15 amino acids long.